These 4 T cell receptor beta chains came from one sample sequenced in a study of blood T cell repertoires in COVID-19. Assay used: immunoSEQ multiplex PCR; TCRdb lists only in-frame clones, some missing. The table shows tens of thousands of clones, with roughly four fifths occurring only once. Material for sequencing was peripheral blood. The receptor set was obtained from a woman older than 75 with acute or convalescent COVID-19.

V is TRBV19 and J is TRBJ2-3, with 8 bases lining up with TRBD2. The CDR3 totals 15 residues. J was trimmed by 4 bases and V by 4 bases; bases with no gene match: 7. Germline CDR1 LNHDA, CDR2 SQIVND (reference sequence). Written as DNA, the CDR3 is TGTGCCAGTAGTACCACTGCGGGAGGCGCAGATACGCAGTATTTT. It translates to CASSTTAGGADTQYF.

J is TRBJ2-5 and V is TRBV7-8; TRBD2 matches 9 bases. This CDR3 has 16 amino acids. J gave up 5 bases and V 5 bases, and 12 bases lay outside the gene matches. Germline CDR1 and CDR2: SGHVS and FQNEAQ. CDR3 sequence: CASSPGTSRALETQYF. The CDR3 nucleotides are TGTGCCAGCAGCCCCGGGACTAGCAGGGCATTGGAGACCCAGTACTTC.

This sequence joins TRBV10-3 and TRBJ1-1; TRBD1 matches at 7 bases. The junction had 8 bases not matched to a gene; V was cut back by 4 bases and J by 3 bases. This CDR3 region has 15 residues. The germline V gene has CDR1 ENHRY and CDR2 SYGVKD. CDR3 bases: TGTGCCATCAGTGCGACAGGGATCAAGGACACTGAAGCTTTCTTT. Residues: CAISATGIKDTEAFF.

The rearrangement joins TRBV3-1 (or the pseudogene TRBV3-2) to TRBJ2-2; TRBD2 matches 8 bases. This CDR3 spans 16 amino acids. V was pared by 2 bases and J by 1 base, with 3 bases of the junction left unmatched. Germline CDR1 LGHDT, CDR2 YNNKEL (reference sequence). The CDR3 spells CASSQTSGKNTGELFF. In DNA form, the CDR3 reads TGTGCCAGCAGCCAAACTAGCGGCAAGAACACCGGGGAGCTGTTTTTT.